This record covers a single T cell receptor (beta chain). Antigen specificity is unknown. Sequenced by immunoSEQ multiplex PCR; TCRdb stores in-frame clones only, minus some. The table lists 150,000 to 200,000 clones, 75% to 90% of them singletons, with about 2.2% in the top ten. This record comes from a study of cytomegalovirus exposure and HLA in healthy donors. The overall study: The roughly 120 validation repertoires used the same platform as the approximately 700 first-cohort repertoires (as reported by a later analysis).

Study results and limitations: Rarity marked most TCR sequences, yet some public TCRs occurred in many donors. TCR beta chains numbering 164 were designated cytomegalovirus-associated. Cytomegalovirus status was reportedly diagnosed by the classifier with high sensitivity and specificity.

Input material: PBMCs. The TCR comes from a woman younger than 35 in good health and CMV-seronegative.

In nucleotides, the CDR3 is TGTGCCAGCGCCTTTACAGAGAGCTCCTACAATGAGCAGTTCTTC. It yields the protein CASAFTESSYNEQFF. The chain has TRBV6-5 and TRBJ2-1, with no clear D. Trimming shortened V by 8 bases and J by 0 bases, and 14 bases separated the two germline ends. The CDR3 contains 15 residues. The germline V gene encodes CDR1 MNHEY and CDR2 SVGAGI.